This paragraph covers one TCR beta chain sequence. The antigen it recognizes is unknown. Per-base quality was not reported, and no clone a single base away is much larger than it. The immunoSEQ Assay, a bias-controlled multiplex PCR, was used to amplify TCRbeta CDR3 regions from genomic DNA. The source study handled its data this way. The number of nucleated cells in each sample was estimated by amplification of reference gene primers within the assay. To quantify the absolute abundance of each unique TCRbeta CDR3 rearrangement, sequence reads were collapsed and filtered. Productive Simpson clonality was computed per sample as the square root of Simpson's diversity index over productive rearrangements. The immuneACCESS repertoire file appears here via TCRdb, limited to in-frame rearrangements. These files lack a portion of the clones; in checked studies, under half of the deficit traces to unresolved V genes, and the cause of the others is not known. The V and J calls and the clone size are those of that table, but D and trimming were determined from the DNA. Here the sample has fewer than 150,000 clones; approximately 88% occur a single time. The ten largest clonotypes hold 8.1% of the sample.

The data stem from a study of blood T cell repertoires in COVID-19 (dated by TCRdb to about 2020). About the full investigation: The collaborator samples originated in the United States, Italy and Spain and spanned the acute and convalescent phases of COVID-19. Where HLA class I and class II types were available, the types were taken from metadata supplied by the sample provider, not from assay-based typing. The repertoires were released in a freely available public database intended as a resource for research on the immune response to SARS-CoV-2. The prospective study material was composed of cDNA or gDNA derived from T cells, B-cell-depleted T cells, or PBMCs. A de-identified subject ID, COVID-19 status, age in years and sex were almost always included in the sample metadata. Deeply sampled blood TCRbeta repertoires from subjects exposed to, actively infected with, or recovered from COVID-19 were included in the dataset. Samples came from the ongoing ImmuneRACE study (first 160 participants) plus 1,254 subjects from 6 global collaborators.

Each collaborating institution followed its own protocols to collect whole blood in K2EDTA tubes. Collaborator samples were shipped for TCRbeta analysis as frozen whole blood, isolated PBMCs, or DNA extracted from either sample type. The investigation overall reported the following: How much clinical and demographic metadata was included differed by source and by participant, and the metadata was provided uncurated.

The source of this sequence is a woman aged 40 to 50 with acute or convalescent COVID-19. Material for sequencing was peripheral blood.

The CDR3 in this case is CASRSGGQGPSRSTEAFF. The nucleotides read TGTGCCAGCAGATCCGGAGGGCAGGGCCCTTCCAGGAGCACTGAAGCTTTCTTT. This sequence uses TRBV27 and TRBJ1-1, with TRBD1 perhaps the D gene, on 5 matching bases. V and J lose 6 bases and 4 bases, and a span of 27 bases separates them. The CDR3 starts with the cysteine, ends with the phenylalanine, and has 18 residues. Just the 54-base CDR3 DNA is kept, in frame starting at base 1. From a lookup of the germline V gene (reference sequence), CDR1 and CDR2 are MNHEY and SMNVEV.